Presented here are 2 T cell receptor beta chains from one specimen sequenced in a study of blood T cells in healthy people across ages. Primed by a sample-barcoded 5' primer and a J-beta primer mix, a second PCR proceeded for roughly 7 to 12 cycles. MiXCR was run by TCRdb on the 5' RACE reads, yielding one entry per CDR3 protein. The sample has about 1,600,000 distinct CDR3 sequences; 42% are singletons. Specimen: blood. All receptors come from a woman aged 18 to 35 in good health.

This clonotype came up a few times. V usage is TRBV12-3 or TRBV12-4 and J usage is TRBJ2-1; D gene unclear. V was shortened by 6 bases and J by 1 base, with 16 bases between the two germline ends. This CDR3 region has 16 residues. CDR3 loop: CASSFALHESYNEQFF. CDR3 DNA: TGTGCCAGCAGCTTCGCCCTGCACGAATCCTACAATGAGCAGTTCTTC.

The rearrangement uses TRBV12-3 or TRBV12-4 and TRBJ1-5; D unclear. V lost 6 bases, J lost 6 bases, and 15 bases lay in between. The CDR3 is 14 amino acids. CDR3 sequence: CASSLSGDGQPQHF. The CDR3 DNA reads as TGTGCCAGCAGCCTATCGGGAGATGGTCAGCCCCAGCATTTT.